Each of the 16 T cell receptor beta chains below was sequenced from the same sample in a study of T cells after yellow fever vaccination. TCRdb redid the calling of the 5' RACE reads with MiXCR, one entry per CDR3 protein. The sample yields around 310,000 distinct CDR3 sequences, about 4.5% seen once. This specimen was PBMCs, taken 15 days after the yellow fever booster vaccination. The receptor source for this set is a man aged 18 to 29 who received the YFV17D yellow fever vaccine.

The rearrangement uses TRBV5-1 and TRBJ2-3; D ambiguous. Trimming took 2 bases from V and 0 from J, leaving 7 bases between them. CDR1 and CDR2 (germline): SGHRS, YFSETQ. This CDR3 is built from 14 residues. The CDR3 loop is CASSFPGSTDTQYF. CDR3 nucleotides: TGCGCCAGCAGCTTCCCAGGAAGCACAGATACGCAGTATTTT.

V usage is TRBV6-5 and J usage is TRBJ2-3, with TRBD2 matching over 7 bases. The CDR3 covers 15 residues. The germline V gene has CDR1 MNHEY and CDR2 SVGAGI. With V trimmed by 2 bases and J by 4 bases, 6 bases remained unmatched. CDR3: CASSYGSGTPDTQYF. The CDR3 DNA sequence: TGTGCCAGCAGTTACGGAAGCGGGACCCCAGATACGCAGTATTTT.

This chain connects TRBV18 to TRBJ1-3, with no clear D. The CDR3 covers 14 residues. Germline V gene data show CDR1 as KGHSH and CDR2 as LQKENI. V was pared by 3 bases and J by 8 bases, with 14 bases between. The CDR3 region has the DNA TGTGCCAGCTCACCCAATCCGTCAGTAGACACCATATATTTT. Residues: CASSPNPSVDTIYF.

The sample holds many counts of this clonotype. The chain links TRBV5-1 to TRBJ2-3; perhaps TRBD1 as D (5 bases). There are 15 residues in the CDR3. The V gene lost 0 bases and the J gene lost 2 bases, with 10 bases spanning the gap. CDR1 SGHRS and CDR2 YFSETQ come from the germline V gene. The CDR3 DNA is TGCGCCAGCAGCTTGGTTAGCAGGGTCACAGATACGCAGTATTTT. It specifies CASSLVSRVTDTQYF.

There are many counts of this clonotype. As DNA, the CDR3 is TGTGCCAGCAGAACGACTAGCGGGGGCGGGAATGAGCAGTTCTTC. It specifies CASRTTSGGGNEQFF. V gene TRBV6-5 combines with J gene TRBJ2-1; 12 nucleotides agree with TRBD2. V gave up 6 bases and J gave up 7 bases; unmatched junction bases: 7. Germline V gene sequence: CDR1 MNHEY, CDR2 SVGAGI. The CDR3 runs 15 residues.

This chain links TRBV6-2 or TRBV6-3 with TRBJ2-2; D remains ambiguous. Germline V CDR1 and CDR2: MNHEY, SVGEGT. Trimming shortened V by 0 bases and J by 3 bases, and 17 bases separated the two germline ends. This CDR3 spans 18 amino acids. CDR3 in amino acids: CASSYSPTSRPHTGELFF. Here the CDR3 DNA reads TGTGCCAGCAGTTACTCGCCGACGTCTAGGCCCCACACCGGGGAGCTGTTTTTT.

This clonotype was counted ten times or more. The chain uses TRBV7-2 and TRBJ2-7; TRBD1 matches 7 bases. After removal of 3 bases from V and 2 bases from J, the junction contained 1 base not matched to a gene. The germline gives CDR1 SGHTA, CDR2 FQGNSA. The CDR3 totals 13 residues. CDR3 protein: CASSFDRAYEQYV. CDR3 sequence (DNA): TGTGCCAGCAGCTTCGACAGGGCCTACGAGCAGTACGTC.

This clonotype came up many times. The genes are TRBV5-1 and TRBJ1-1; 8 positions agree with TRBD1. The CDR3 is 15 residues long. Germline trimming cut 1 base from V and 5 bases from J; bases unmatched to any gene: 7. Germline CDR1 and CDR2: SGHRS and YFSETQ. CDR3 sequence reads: CASSLSPGQVTEAFF. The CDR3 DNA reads TGCGCCAGCAGCTTGTCCCCGGGACAGGTAACTGAAGCTTTCTTT. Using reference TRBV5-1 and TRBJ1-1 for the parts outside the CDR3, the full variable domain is KAGVTQTPRYLIKTRGQQVTLSCSPISGHRSVSWYQQTPGQGLQFLFEYFSETQRNKGNFPGRFSGRQFSNSRSEMNVSTLELGDSALYLCASSLSPGQVTEAFFGQGTRLTVV.

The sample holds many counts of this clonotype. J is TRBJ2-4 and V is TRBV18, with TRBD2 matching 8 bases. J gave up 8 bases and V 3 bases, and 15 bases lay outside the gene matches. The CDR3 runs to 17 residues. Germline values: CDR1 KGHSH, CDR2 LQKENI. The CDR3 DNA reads TGTGCCAGCTCACCTTCTCTCCCGGGACTAGGAAGTGACATTCAGTACTTC. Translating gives CASSPSLPGLGSDIQYF.

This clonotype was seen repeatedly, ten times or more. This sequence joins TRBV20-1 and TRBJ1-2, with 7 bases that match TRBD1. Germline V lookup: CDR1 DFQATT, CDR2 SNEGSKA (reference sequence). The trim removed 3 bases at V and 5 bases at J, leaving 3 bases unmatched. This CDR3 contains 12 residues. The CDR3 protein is CSARGQTYGYTF. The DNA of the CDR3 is TGCAGTGCTAGGGGACAGACTTATGGCTACACCTTC.

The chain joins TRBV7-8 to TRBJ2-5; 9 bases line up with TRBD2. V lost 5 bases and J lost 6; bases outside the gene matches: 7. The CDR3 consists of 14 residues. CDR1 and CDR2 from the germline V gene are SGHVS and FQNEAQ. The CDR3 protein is CASSPGTSSQTQYF. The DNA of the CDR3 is TGTGCCAGCAGCCCCGGGACTAGCTCGCAGACCCAGTACTTC.

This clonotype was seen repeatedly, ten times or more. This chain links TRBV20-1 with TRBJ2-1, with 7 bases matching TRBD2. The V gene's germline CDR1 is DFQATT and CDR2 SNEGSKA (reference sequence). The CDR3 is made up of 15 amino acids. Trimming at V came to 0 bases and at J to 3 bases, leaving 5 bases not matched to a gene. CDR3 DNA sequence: TGCAGTGCTAGAGACCCTAGCGGAGACTACAATGAGCAGTTCTTC. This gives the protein CSARDPSGDYNEQFF.

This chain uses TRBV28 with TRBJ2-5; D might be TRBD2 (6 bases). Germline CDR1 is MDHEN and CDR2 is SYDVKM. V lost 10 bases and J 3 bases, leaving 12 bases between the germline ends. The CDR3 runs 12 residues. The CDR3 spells CATRWGEETQYF. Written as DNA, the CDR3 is TGTGCCACCCGATGGGGGGAAGAGACCCAGTACTTC.

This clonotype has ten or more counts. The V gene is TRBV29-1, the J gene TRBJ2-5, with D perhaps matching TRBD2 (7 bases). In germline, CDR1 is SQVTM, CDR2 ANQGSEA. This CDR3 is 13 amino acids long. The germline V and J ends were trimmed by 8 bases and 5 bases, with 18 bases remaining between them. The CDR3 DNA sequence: TGCAGCTTCGGGGGGCTAGCGAGGGAGACCCAGTACTTC. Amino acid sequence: CSFGGLARETQYF.

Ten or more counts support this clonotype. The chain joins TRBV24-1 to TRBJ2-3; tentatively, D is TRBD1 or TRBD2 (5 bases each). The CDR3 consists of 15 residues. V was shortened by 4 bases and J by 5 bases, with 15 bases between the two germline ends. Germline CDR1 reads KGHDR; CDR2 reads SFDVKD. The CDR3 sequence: CATSDPTGRGDTQYF. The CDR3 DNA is TGTGCCACCAGTGACCCCACGGGGCGAGGAGATACGCAGTATTTT.

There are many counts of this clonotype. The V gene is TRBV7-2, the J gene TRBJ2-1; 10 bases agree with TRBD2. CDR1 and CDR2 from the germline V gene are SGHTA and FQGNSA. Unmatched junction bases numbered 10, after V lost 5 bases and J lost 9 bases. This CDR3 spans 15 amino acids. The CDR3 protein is CASSISGGIRPEQFF. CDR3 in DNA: TGTGCCAGCAGCATTAGCGGGGGGATCCGTCCTGAGCAGTTCTTC.